This entry describes one T cell receptor beta chain. Its antigen remains unknown. The data were obtained in a study of cytomegalovirus exposure and HLA in healthy donors. The study, taken as a whole, reports: Most TCRs appeared rarely, but some public TCRs recurred in many donors. Analysis was performed later, and it showed HLA-associated TCR beta chains to be more clonally expanded than equally common others.

The CDR3 consists of 15 residues. Between the trimmed V and J ends, which lost 3 bases and 6 bases, there was a span of 17 bases. Germline CDR1 MNHEY, CDR2 SMNVEV (reference sequence). The PCR had 60 Vbeta and 13 Jbeta primers. Here immunoSEQ multiplex PCR was the method, and the copy in TCRdb shows in-frame clones only, minus some. This sample has 150,000 to 200,000 clones, with 80% found just once. Material: PBMCs. V usage is TRBV27 and J usage is TRBJ1-1, with D possibly TRBD1 on 5 matching bases. This receptor was identified in a boy aged 5-17 years in good health and CMV-seronegative. This chain's CDR3 is CASSFRGERPSEAFF. The CDR3 DNA is TGTGCCAGCAGTTTCCGGGGGGAGAGACCTTCTGAAGCTTTCTTT.